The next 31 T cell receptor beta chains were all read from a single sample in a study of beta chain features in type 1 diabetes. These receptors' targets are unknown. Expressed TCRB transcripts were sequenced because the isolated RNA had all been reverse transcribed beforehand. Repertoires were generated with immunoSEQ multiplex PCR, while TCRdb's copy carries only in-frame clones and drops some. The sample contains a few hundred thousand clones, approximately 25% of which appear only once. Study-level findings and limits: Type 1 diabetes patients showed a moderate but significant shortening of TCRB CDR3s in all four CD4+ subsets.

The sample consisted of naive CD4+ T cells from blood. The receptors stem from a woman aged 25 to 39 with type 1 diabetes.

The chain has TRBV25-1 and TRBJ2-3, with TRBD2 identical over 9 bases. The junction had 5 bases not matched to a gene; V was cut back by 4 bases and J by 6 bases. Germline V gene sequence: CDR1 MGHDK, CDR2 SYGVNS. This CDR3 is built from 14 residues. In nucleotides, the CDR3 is TGTGCCAGCAGTGTCGCGGGAGGGCCTGATACGCAGTATTTT. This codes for CASSVAGGPDTQYF.

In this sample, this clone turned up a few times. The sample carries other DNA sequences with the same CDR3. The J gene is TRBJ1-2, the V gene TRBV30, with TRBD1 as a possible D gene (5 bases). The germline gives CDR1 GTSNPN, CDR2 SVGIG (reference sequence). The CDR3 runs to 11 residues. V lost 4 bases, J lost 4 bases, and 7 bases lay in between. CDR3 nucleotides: TGTGCCTGGACAGGGTCCTATGGCTACACCTTC. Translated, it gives CAWTGSYGYTF. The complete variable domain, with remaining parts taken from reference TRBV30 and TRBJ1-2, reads SQTIHQWPATLVQPVGSPLSLECTVEGTSNPNLYWYRQAAGRGLQLLFYSVGIGQISSEVPQNLSASRPQDRQFILSSKKLLLSDSGFYLCAWTGSYGYTFGSGTRLTVV.

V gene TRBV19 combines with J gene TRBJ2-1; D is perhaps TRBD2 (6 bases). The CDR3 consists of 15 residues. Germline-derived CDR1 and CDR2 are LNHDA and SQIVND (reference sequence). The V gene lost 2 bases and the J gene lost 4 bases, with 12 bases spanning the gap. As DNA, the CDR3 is TGTGCCAGTAGTATATCCGGGAGTTTGTACAATGAGCAGTTCTTC. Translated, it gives CASSISGSLYNEQFF.

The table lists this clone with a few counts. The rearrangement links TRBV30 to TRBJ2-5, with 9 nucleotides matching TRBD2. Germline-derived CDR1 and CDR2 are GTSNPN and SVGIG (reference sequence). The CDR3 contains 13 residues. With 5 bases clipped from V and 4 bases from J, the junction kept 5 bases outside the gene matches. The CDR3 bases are TGTGCCTGGGAGGGAGCGGGAGGAGAGACCCAGTACTTC. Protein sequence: CAWEGAGGETQYF.

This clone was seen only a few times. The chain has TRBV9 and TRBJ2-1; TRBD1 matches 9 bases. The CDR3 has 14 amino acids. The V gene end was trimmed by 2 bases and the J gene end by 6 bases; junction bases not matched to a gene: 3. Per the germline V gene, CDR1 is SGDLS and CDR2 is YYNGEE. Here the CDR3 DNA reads TGTGCCAGCAGCGTCCGGGACAGGGTCAATGAGCAGTTCTTC. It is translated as CASSVRDRVNEQFF. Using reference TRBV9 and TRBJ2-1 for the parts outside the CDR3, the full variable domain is DSGVTQTPKHLITATGQRVTLRCSPRSGDLSVYWYQQSLDQGLQFLIQYYNGEERAKGNILERFSAQQFPDLHSELNLSSLELGDSALYFCASSVRDRVNEQFFGPGTRLTVL.

This CDR3 is CATRAPKAYEQYF. The CDR3 DNA sequence: TGTGCCACCAGGGCCCCCAAAGCCTACGAGCAGTACTTC. The rearrangement uses TRBV15 and TRBJ2-7; the D is unclear. With 6 bases removed from V and 2 bases from J, the gap between germline ends came to 11 bases. The CDR3 loop spans 13 amino acids. The V gene's germline CDR1 is LNHNV and CDR2 YYDKDF (reference sequence).

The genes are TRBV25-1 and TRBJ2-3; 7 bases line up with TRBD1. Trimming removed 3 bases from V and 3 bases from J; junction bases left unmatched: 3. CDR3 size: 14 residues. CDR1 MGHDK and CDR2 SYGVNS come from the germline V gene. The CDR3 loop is CASSDRGMTDTQYF. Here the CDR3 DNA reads TGTGCCAGCAGTGACAGGGGGATGACAGATACGCAGTATTTT. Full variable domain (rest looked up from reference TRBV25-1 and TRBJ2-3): EADIYQTPRYLVIGTGKKITLECSQTMGHDKMYWYQQDPGMELHLIHYSYGVNSTEKGDLSSESTVSRIRTEHFPLTLESARPSHTSQYLCASSDRGMTDTQYFGPGTRLTVL.

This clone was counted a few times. CDR3 DNA sequence: TGCAGCGTTCTCGGGAGGGCTAGCGGGATAGTTCGAGAGACCCAGTACTTC. This codes for CSVLGRASGIVRETQYF. The chain couples TRBV29-1 to TRBJ2-5; TRBD2 matches at 9 bases. J gave up 4 bases and V 5 bases, and 17 bases lay outside the gene matches. Germline V gene lookup returns CDR1 SQVTM and CDR2 ANQGSEA. The CDR3 loop spans 17 amino acids.

The DNA of the CDR3 is TGTGCCATCAGTCGACTAGCGGGAGACAATGAGCAGTTCTTC. Protein product: CAISRLAGDNEQFF. The rearrangement links TRBV10-3 to TRBJ2-1; 12 bases line up with TRBD2. The CDR3 loop spans 14 amino acids. V was pared by 5 bases and J by 5 bases, with 1 base of the junction left unmatched. In germline, CDR1 is ENHRY, CDR2 SYGVKD.

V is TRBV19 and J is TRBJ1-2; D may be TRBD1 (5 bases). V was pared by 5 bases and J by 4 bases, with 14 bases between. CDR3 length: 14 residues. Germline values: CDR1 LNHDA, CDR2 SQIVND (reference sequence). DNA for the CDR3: TGTGCCAGTAGTCCCGTAGGGACTGGCTATGGCTACACCTTC. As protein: CASSPVGTGYGYTF.

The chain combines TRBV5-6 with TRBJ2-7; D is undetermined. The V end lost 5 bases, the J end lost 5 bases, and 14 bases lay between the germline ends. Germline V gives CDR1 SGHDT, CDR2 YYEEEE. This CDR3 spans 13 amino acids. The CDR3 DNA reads TGTGCCAGCAGTAGGAGACGCAGTCACGAGCAGTACTTC. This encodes CASSRRRSHEQYF. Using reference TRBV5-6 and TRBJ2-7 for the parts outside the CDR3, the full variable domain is DAGVTQSPTHLIKTRGQQVTLRCSPKSGHDTVSWYQQALGQGPQFIFQYYEEEERQRGNFPDRFSGHQFPNYSSELNVNALLLGDSALYLCASSRRRSHEQYFGPGTRLTVT.

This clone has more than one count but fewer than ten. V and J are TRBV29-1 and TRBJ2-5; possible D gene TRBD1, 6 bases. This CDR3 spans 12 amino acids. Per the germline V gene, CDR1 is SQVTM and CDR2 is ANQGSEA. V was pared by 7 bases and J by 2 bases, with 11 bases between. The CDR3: CSGMTGQETQYF. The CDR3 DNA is TGCAGCGGTATGACAGGACAAGAGACCCAGTACTTC.

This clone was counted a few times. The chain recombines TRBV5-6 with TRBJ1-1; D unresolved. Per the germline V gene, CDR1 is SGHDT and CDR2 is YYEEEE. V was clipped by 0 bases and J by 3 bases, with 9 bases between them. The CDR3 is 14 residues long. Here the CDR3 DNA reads TGTGCCAGCAGCTTGGCCCCCGGGGACACTGAAGCTTTCTTT. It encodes CASSLAPGDTEAFF.

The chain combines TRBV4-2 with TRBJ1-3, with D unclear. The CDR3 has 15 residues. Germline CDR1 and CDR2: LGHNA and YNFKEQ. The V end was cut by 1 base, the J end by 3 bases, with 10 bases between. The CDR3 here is CASSQGEESGNTIYF. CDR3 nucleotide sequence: TGTGCCAGCAGCCAAGGGGAGGAAAGTGGAAACACCATATATTTT.

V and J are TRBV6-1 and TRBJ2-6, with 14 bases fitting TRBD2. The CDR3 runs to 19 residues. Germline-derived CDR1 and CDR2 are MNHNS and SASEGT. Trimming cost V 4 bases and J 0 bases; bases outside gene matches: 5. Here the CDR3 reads CASSARLAGGYSGANVLTF. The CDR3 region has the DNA TGTGCCAGCAGTGCCAGACTAGCGGGAGGGTACTCTGGGGCCAACGTCCTGACTTTC.

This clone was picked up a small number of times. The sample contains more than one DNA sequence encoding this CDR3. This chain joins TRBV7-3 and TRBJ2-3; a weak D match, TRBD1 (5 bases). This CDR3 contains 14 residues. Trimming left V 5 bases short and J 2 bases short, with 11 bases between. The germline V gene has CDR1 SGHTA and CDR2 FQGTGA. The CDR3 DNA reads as TGTGCCAGCAGCCTAGACAGATTCACAGATACGCAGTATTTT. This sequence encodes CASSLDRFTDTQYF.

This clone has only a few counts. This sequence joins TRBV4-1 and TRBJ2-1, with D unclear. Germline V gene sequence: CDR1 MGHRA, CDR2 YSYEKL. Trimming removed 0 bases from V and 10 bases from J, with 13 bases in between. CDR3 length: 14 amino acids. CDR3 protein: CASSQDSLLREQFF. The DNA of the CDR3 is TGCGCCAGCAGCCAAGATAGCCTCCTTAGAGAGCAGTTCTTC.

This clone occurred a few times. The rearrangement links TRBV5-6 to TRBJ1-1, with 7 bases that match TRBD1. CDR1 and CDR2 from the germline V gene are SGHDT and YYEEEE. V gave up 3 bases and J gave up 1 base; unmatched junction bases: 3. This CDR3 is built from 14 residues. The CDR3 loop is CASSSTGRNTEAFF. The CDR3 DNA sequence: TGTGCCAGCAGCTCGACAGGGAGGAACACTGAAGCTTTCTTT.

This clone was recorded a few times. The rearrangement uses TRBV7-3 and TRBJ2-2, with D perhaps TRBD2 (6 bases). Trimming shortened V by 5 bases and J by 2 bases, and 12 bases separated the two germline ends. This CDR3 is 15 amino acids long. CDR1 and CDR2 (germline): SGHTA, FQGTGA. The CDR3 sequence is CASSPLTSNTGELFF. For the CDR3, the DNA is TGTGCCAGCAGCCCTTTGACTAGTAACACCGGGGAGCTGTTTTTT.

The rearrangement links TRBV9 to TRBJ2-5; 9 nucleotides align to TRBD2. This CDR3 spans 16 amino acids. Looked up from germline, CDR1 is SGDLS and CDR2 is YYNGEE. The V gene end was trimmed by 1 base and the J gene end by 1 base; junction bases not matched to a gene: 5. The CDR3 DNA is TGTGCCAGCAGCGTAAGGACTAGCGAGGGCCAAGAGACCCAGTACTTC. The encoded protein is CASSVRTSEGQETQYF.

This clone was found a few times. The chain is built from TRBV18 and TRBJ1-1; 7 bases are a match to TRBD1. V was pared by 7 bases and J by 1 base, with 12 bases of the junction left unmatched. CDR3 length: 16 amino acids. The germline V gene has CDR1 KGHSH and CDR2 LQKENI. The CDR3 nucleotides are TGTGCCAGCTTCGGACAGGAGGGAGCCTGGAACACTGAAGCTTTCTTT. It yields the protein CASFGQEGAWNTEAFF.

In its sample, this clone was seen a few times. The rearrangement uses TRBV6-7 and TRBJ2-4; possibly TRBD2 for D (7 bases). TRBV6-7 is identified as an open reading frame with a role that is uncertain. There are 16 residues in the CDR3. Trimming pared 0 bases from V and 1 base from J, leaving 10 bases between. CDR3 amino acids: CASSYSGGGAKNIQYF. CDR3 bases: TGTGCCAGCAGTTACTCCGGCGGGGGCGCCAAAAACATTCAGTACTTC.

CDR3 bases: TGTGCCATCAAGAAACAGGGGACTGAAGCTTTCTTT. Its protein product is CAIKKQGTEAFF. V and J are TRBV10-3 and TRBJ1-1; 7 bases match TRBD1. Trimming at V came to 7 bases and at J to 5 bases, leaving 4 bases not matched to a gene. CDR1 ENHRY and CDR2 SYGVKD come from the germline V gene. The CDR3 spans 12 residues.

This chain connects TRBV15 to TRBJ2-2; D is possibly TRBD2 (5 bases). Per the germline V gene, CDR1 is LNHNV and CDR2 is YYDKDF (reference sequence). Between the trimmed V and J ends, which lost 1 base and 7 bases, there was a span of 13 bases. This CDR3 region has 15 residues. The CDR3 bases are TGTGCCACCAGCAGAGGTGGTCTAGCCGGCGGGGAGCTGTTTTTT. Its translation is CATSRGGLAGGELFF.

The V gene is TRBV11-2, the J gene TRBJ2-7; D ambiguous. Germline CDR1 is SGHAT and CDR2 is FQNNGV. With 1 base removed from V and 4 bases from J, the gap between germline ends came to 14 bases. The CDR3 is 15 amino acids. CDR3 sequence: CASSLVGPLGYEQYF. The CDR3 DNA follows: TGTGCCAGCAGCTTAGTAGGCCCCCTCGGGTACGAGCAGTACTTC.

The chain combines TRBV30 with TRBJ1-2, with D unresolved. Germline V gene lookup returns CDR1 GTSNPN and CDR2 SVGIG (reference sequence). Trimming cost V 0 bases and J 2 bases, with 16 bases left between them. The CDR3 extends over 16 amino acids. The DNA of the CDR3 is TGTGCCTGGAGTGTCGGCTTAGCCGTACTAAACTATGGCTACACCTTC. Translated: CAWSVGLAVLNYGYTF.

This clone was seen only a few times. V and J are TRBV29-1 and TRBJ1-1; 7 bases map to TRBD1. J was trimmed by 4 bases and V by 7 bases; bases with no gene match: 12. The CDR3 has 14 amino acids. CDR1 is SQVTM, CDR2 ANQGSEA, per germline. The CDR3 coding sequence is TGCAGCGCCAACGGTCAGGCAGGGGGCACTGAAGCTTTCTTT. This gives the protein CSANGQAGGTEAFF. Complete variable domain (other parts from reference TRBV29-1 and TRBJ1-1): SAVISQKPSRDICQRGTSLTIQCQVDSQVTMMFWYRQQPGQSLTLIATANQGSEATYESGFVIDKFPISRPNLTFSTLTVSNMSPEDSSIYLCSANGQAGGTEAFFGQGTRLTVV.

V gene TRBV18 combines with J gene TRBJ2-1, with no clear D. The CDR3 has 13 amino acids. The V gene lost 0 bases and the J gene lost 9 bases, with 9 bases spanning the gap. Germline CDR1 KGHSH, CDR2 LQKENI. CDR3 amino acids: CASSPPSSPEQFF. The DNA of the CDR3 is TGTGCCAGCTCACCACCGTCATCCCCTGAGCAGTTCTTC. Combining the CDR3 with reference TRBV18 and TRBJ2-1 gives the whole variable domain NAGVMQNPRHLVRRRGQEARLRCSPMKGHSHVYWYRQLPEEGLKFMVYLQKENIIDESGMPKERFSAEFPKEGPSILRIQQVVRGDSAAYFCASSPPSSPEQFFGPGTRLTVL.

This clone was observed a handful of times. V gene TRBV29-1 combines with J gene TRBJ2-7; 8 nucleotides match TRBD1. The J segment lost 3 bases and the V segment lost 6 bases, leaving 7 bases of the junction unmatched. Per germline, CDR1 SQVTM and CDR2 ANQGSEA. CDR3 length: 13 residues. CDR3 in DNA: TGCAGCGTAGTCCCGGGACAGGTCTACGAGCAGTACTTC. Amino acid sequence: CSVVPGQVYEQYF.

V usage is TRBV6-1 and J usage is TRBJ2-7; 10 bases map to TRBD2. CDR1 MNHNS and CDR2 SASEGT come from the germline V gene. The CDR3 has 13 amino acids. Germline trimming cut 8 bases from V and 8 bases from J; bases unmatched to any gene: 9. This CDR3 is CASSTGTSDKQYF. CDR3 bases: TGTGCCAGCTCCACCGGGACTAGCGACAAGCAGTACTTC.

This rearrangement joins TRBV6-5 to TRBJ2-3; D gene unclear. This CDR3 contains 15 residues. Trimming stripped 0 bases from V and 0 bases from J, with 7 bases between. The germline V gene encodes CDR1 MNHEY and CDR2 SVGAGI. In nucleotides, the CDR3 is TGTGCCAGCAGTTACTCTGGGCTAAGCACAGATACGCAGTATTTT. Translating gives CASSYSGLSTDTQYF.